The clone carrying this TCR beta chain was found many times. Its antigen is as yet unknown. Trimming pared 3 bases from V and 2 bases from J, leaving 11 bases between. This CDR3 has 14 residues. CDR1 and CDR2 (germline): SGHTA, FQGNSA. Each cDNA got a UMI-containing oligo ligated at its 3' end. The first PCR ran 3 to 5 cycles with an equimolar RC1.1 and RC1.2 beta primer mix. Using its own MiXCR run on the UMI-ligation and nested PCR reads, TCRdb lists one record per CDR3 protein. Altogether 52,000 or so distinct CDR3 sequences are present, 9% to 15% being singletons, with the ten largest covering 9.4%. This specimen comes from a study of quantifying T cell responses using KT2 cells. Looking at the study overall: RNA was reverse transcribed with TCR alpha and beta constant-region primers. The second PCR ran as a qPCR until a predetermined fluorescence threshold was reached. Study outcomes and limitations: Counts of KT2 alpha and beta sequences rose linearly with the number of KT2 cells added.

The source material was PBMCs spiked with cells of the T cell clone KT2. This chain links TRBV7-2 with TRBJ2-7; D is unclear. This TCR derives from a human donor. The CDR3 bases are TGTGCCAGCAGCTTTGGTCCCAGAACCTACGAGCAGTACTTC. Its translation is CASSFGPRTYEQYF.